This entry is about one T cell receptor beta chain. The data derive from a study of cytomegalovirus exposure and HLA in healthy donors. Across the whole study: The Caucasian-associated ancestry cluster held around 76% of 398 genotyped donors.

The CDR3 has 12 amino acids. CDR1 and CDR2 (germline): SEHNR, FQNEAQ (reference sequence). The germline V and J ends were trimmed by 4 bases and 5 bases, with 9 bases remaining between them. The PCR contained 60 Vbeta and 13 Jbeta primers. Assay used: immunoSEQ multiplex PCR; TCRdb lists only in-frame clones, some missing. The table lists 120,000 to 150,000 clones, 80% of them singletons, with about 6.8% in the top ten. This receptor was taken from a man in his forties in good health and CMV-seropositive. The chain has TRBV7-9 and TRBJ2-7; a possible D gene is TRBD1 (5 bases). The sequenced material came from PBMCs. CDR3 in amino acids: CASSSDIHEQYF. DNA for the CDR3: TGTGCCAGCAGCTCGGACATCCACGAGCAGTACTTC. The whole variable domain, remainder taken from reference TRBV7-9 and TRBJ2-7, is DTGVSQNPRHKITKRGQNVTFRCDPISEHNRLYWYRQTLGQGPEFLTYFQNEAQLEKSRLLSDRFSAERPKGSFSTLEIQRTEQGDSAMYLCASSSDIHEQYFGPGTRLTVT.